The T cell receptor (beta chain) under discussion was sequenced for a study of identical twins. TCRdb re-derived calls from the 5' RACE reads in MiXCR, one entry per CDR3 protein. The table lists 1,800,000 or so distinct CDR3 sequences, about 32% of them singletons. The length of the CDR3 is 13 residues. CDR1 is SQVTM, CDR2 ANQGSEA, per germline. V shed 7 bases and J shed 0 bases, with 12 bases lying between them. Everyone who donated was a healthy Caucasian. Comment on this clonotype: Antigen: not known.

Study conclusions and caveats: Insertion counts were lower in abundant cord blood beta clonotypes, a trend that memory repertoires did not show. Low generation probability was overrepresented in out-of-frame alpha sequences shared by twins. Cross-sectional statistical analysis, not tracking of the same donors, underpinned the conclusions.

The clonotype originates from a newborn girl in good health. J is TRBJ1-1 and V is TRBV29-1; weak D call: TRBD1 (6 bases). Sequencing was performed on cord blood. This chain's CDR3 is CSASGDMNTEAFF. The CDR3 DNA follows: TGCAGCGCCTCAGGGGACATGAACACTGAAGCTTTCTTT. The full variable domain, in which reference TRBV29-1 and TRBJ1-1 provide the parts outside the CDR3, is SAVISQKPSRDICQRGTSLTIQCQVDSQVTMMFWYRQQPGQSLTLIATANQGSEATYESGFVIDKFPISRPNLTFSTLTVSNMSPEDSSIYLCSASGDMNTEAFFGQGTRLTVV.